This T cell receptor (beta chain) was retrieved from a study of T cell responses to AZD1222 COVID-19 vaccine. Analysis merged second doses at about 4 or about 12 weeks. The study's findings and limits: Breadth and depth of Spike-specific TCRs rose after two AZD1222 doses. The peak T cell response came first, and repertoires were sampled only after it.

The CDR3 runs to 13 residues. Germline CDR1 and CDR2: SEHNR and FQNEAQ (reference sequence). Trimming took off 1 base at V and 4 bases at J, with 7 bases between the two ends. Repertoires were generated with immunoSEQ multiplex PCR, while TCRdb's copy carries only in-frame clones and drops some. This sample carries some 140,000 clones, roughly 91% of them seen once, and the ten largest clones take roughly 7.1%. Details on this clone: Its antigen remains unknown.

This TCR was recovered from an adult who received the AZD1222 COVID-19 vaccine. The chain couples TRBV7-9 to TRBJ1-1; D not certain. The source material was peripheral blood, sampled 28 days after the second AZD1222 dose. CDR3 sequence: CASSLGGFTEAFF. The CDR3 nucleotides read TGTGCCAGCAGCTTAGGGGGATTCACTGAAGCTTTCTTT.